This TCR beta chain originates from a study of human T cells and chemical hapten exposure. Study-wide results and caveats: High-frequency TCRs, those above 1 in 1000, stayed the same after DPC sensitization.

This clonotype was recorded a few times. Its antigen is undetermined. CDR3 size: 17 residues. From germline, CDR1 is SEHNR and CDR2 FQNEAQ (reference sequence). V lost 2 bases, J lost 3 bases, and 9 bases stayed unmatched. Time point: patch test 2, 6 weeks after DPC sensitization. The treatment was: therapeutic diphenylcyclopropenone sensitization with weekly scalp DPC. As processed by the authors: Sequenced samples showed a median of around 96,000 TCRs each, with counts running from roughly 23,000 to 700,000. One entry per CDR3 protein, called by TCRdb with MiXCR from the RACE reads. The V and J calls were determined by TCRdb, not by the authors. The repertoire consists of approximately 350,000 distinct CDR3 sequences, with more than 5% occurring once and the leading ten covering about 6%.

This chain uses TRBV7-9 with TRBJ2-3; 9 nucleotides match TRBD1. The specimen was whole blood, collected in connection with sensitization to the hapten diphenylcyclopropenone (DPC). This receptor was identified in a woman aged 18-29 years with alopecia areata. Some clones in this sample may be carry-over from other donors' samples. This CDR3 reads CASSLYRDREGTDTQYF. Here the CDR3 DNA reads TGTGCCAGCAGCTTATACCGGGACAGGGAGGGAACAGATACGCAGTATTTT. The complete variable domain, with remaining parts taken from reference TRBV7-9 and TRBJ2-3, reads DTGVSQNPRHKITKRGQNVTFRCDPISEHNRLYWYRQTLGQGPEFLTYFQNEAQLEKSRLLSDRFSAERPKGSFSTLEIQRTEQGDSAMYLCASSLYRDREGTDTQYFGPGTRLTVL.